These 16 T cell receptor beta chains came from one sample sequenced in a study of T cell responses to AZD1222 COVID-19 vaccine. Here immunoSEQ multiplex PCR was the method, and the copy in TCRdb shows in-frame clones only, minus some. The table shows about 160,000 clones, with about 90% occurring only once. The source was peripheral blood, collected on day 0 of MenACWY control vaccination. The receptor set was obtained from an adult in good health.

This clone appeared once. The rearrangement uses TRBV7-2 and TRBJ2-7; unclear D gene. V dropped 1 base and J dropped 6 bases, with 16 bases sitting between them. Germline assignment: CDR1 SGHTA and CDR2 FQGNSA. The length of the CDR3 is 15 residues. CDR3 sequence: CASSLGWALPPEQYF. CDR3 nucleotide sequence: TGTGCCAGCAGCTTAGGATGGGCCCTTCCCCCCGAGCAGTACTTC.

DNA for the CDR3: TGTGCCAGCAGTTACTCGGGGGCCGCTCATGAAAAACTGTTTTTT. Protein sequence: CASSYSGAAHEKLFF. The V call is TRBV6-5, the J call TRBJ1-4, with a weak D call TRBD1 (6 bases). Germline CDR1 is MNHEY and CDR2 is SVGAGI. The V gene lost 0 bases and the J gene lost 6 bases, with 11 bases spanning the gap. The CDR3 consists of 15 residues.

The V call is TRBV9, the J call TRBJ2-1, with D perhaps being TRBD1 or TRBD2 (5 bases each). This CDR3 contains 15 residues. In germline, CDR1 is SGDLS, CDR2 YYNGEE. V lost 4 bases, J lost 8 bases, and 19 bases lay in between. The CDR3 reads CASSRDVRARDEQFF. The CDR3 nucleotides read TGTGCCAGCAGCCGGGACGTAAGGGCTAGGGATGAGCAGTTCTTC.

The CDR3 loop is CASSLNPTGVKFF. The CDR3 DNA sequence: TGTGCCAGCAGCTTAAACCCGACGGGGGTGAAATTCTTC. V and J are TRBV7-2 and TRBJ2-1; D possibly corresponds to TRBD2 (6 bases). Trimming cost V 2 bases and J 16 bases, with 18 bases left between them. CDR3 size: 13 residues. Germline V lookup: CDR1 SGHTA, CDR2 FQGNSA.

The chain is built from TRBV7-8 and TRBJ1-5; 9 bases agree with TRBD1. V lost 1 base to trimming and J lost 4 bases; unmatched junction nucleotides: 8. The CDR3 spans 17 residues. Germline assignment: CDR1 SGHVS and CDR2 FQNEAQ. The chain's CDR3 is CASSLVRTGTGNQPQHF. For the CDR3, the DNA is TGTGCCAGCAGCTTAGTTCGGACAGGGACAGGGAATCAGCCCCAGCATTTT.

V and J are TRBV7-9 and TRBJ2-7; D not resolved. V lost 5 bases and J lost 4, with 6 bases in between. The CDR3 runs 11 residues. Per germline, CDR1 SEHNR and CDR2 FQNEAQ (reference sequence). The DNA of the CDR3 is TGTGCCAGCAGCCCCGAATACGAGCAGTACTTC. Its translation is CASSPEYEQYF.

CDR3 protein: CASRVTGNYGYTF. The CDR3 nucleotides read TGTGCCAGTAGAGTTACAGGCAACTATGGCTACACCTTC. The chain joins TRBV19 to TRBJ1-2; TRBD1 is a possible D gene (5 bases). Germline assignment: CDR1 LNHDA and CDR2 SQIVND (reference sequence). The CDR3 has 13 amino acids. V dropped 6 bases and J dropped 2 bases, with 10 bases sitting between them.

This chain uses TRBV25-1 with TRBJ1-2, with 7 bases matching TRBD1. This CDR3 has 16 amino acids. The germline gives CDR1 MGHDK, CDR2 SYGVNS. With 3 bases clipped from V and 0 bases from J, the junction kept 7 bases outside the gene matches. The DNA for the CDR3 is TGTGCCAGCAGTGACCCGCGGACAGGTTCTAACTATGGCTACACCTTC. Amino acid sequence: CASSDPRTGSNYGYTF.

This clone appeared a few times. V and J are TRBV14 and TRBJ2-5; D is perhaps TRBD1 (5 bases). The germline V gene encodes CDR1 SGHDN and CDR2 FVKESK. V was clipped by 3 bases and J by 12 bases, with 20 bases between them. CDR3 length: 14 amino acids. The CDR3 protein is CASSHDLKGPNKYF. The CDR3 DNA reads TGTGCCAGCAGCCACGATCTTAAGGGGCCTAACAAGTACTTC. Supplemented by reference TRBV14 and TRBJ2-5, the full variable domain reads EAGVTQFPSHSVIEKGQTVTLRCDPISGHDNLYWYRRVMGKEIKFLLHFVKESKQDESGMPNNRFLAERTGGTYSTLKVQPAELEDSGVYFCASSHDLKGPNKYFGPGTRLLVL.

This chain joins TRBV9 and TRBJ1-6; 7 bases line up with TRBD1. Trimming took 4 bases from V and 10 from J; bases not matched to a gene: 11. The CDR3 is 15 amino acids. Germline V lookup: CDR1 SGDLS, CDR2 YYNGEE. CDR3 in DNA: TGTGCCAGCAGCCGTGAAAGAGGGGGCTTGTCACCCCTCCACTTT. The encoded protein is CASSRERGGLSPLHF.

The chain combines TRBV10-3 with TRBJ1-2; D gene unclear. CDR3 length: 16 residues. Germline V CDR1 and CDR2: ENHRY, SYGVKD. V lost 7 bases and J lost 5, with 23 bases in between. CDR3 coding DNA: TGTGCCATCAAGCCTTCGGCCCCCAGTTCGGAATATGGCTACACCTTC. Translated: CAIKPSAPSSEYGYTF.

This clone was picked up one time. The chain has TRBV19 and TRBJ2-1; 11 bases align to TRBD2. V was pared by 6 bases and J by 4 bases, with 11 bases of the junction left unmatched. This CDR3 comprises 17 residues. Germline CDR1 is LNHDA and CDR2 is SQIVND (reference sequence). The CDR3 DNA reads TGTGCCAGTAGCCGAAACCCGGGACTAGCGGAGTACAATGAGCAGTTCTTC. It translates to CASSRNPGLAEYNEQFF.

The chain links TRBV27 to TRBJ2-2; D remains unclear. The CDR3 runs 16 residues. CDR1 and CDR2 (germline): MNHEY, SMNVEV (reference sequence). Trimming removed 2 bases from V and 1 base from J, with 11 bases in between. CDR3 amino acids: CASSLLIARNTGELFF. Here the CDR3 DNA reads TGTGCCAGCAGTTTACTGATTGCGCGGAACACCGGGGAGCTGTTTTTT.

The rearrangement joins TRBV6-5 to TRBJ1-5; no firm D call. The CDR3 runs to 15 residues. The germline V gene has CDR1 MNHEY and CDR2 SVGAGI. The V gene lost 0 bases and the J gene lost 1 base, with 7 bases spanning the gap. CDR3 amino acids: CASSYSSLSNQPQHF. CDR3 coding DNA: TGTGCCAGCAGTTACTCCTCGCTAAGCAATCAGCCCCAGCATTTT.

V usage is TRBV7-6 and J usage is TRBJ2-1; the match to TRBD2 covers 7 bases. The CDR3 consists of 17 residues. Germline trimming cut 0 bases from V and 6 bases from J; bases unmatched to any gene: 11. In germline, CDR1 is SGHVS, CDR2 FNYEAQ. The CDR3 loop reads CASSLAPTGTIGNEQFF. The CDR3 DNA sequence: TGTGCCAGCAGCTTAGCTCCCACCGGGACTATAGGCAATGAGCAGTTCTTC.

This clone was seen once. This chain links TRBV20-1 with TRBJ2-7; the D gene is possibly TRBD2 (6 bases). Germline CDR1 and CDR2: DFQATT and SNEGSKA (reference sequence). There are 11 residues in the CDR3. The CDR3 sequence is CSGTGAYEQYF. In DNA form, the CDR3 reads TGCAGCGGGACGGGAGCCTACGAGCAGTACTTC.